Following are 21 T cell receptor beta chains from one sample sequenced in a study of OX40 agonist ivuxolimab in advanced cancers. The table came from immunoSEQ multiplex PCR; TCRdb's copy has only in-frame clones and leaves some out. The sample consists of some 50,000 clones, about 88% of them appearing once. The specimen comprised CD4+ or CD8+ T cells sorted from blood, sampled in a trial of the OX40 agonist ivuxolimab. The receptor source for this set is an adult with an advanced solid tumor such as melanoma, head and neck, liver or kidney cancer.

The chain is built from TRBV28 and TRBJ1-3; a weak D match, TRBD1 (5 bases). Looked up from germline, CDR1 is MDHEN and CDR2 is SYDVKM. Between the trimmed V and J ends, which lost 9 bases and 4 bases, there was a span of 10 bases. The CDR3 length is 12 residues. CDR3 in amino acids: CASQGGGNTIYF. CDR3 in DNA: TGTGCCAGTCAGGGCGGCGGAAACACCATATATTTT.

This rearrangement joins TRBV30 to TRBJ2-1, with D tentatively TRBD1 (6 bases). The CDR3 is 12 amino acids. Trimming shortened V by 1 base and J by 7 bases, and 8 bases separated the two germline ends. Germline assignment: CDR1 GTSNPN and CDR2 SVGIG (reference sequence). CDR3 in DNA: TGTGCCTGGAGTGGGGACAATAATGAGCAGTTCTTC. Protein: CAWSGDNNEQFF.

The chain combines TRBV5-1 with TRBJ2-1; weak D call: TRBD1 (6 bases). CDR1 and CDR2 (germline): SGHRS, YFSETQ. The CDR3 is 14 amino acids. The V end lost 4 bases, the J end lost 7 bases, and 15 bases lay between the germline ends. CDR3 nucleotides: TGCGCCAGCAGCAGGGGGTTAGGGGTGAATGAGCAGTTCTTC. Protein sequence: CASSRGLGVNEQFF.

The J gene is TRBJ2-2, the V gene TRBV7-9, with TRBD2 as a possible D gene (6 bases). V was pared by 2 bases and J by 3 bases, with 7 bases between. The CDR3 runs to 14 residues. The V gene's germline CDR1 is SEHNR and CDR2 FQNEAQ (reference sequence). The CDR3 region has the DNA TGTGCCAGCAGCTTACGGGACTACACCGGGGAGCTGTTTTTT. It encodes CASSLRDYTGELFF.

A few counts support this clone. The chain links TRBV7-9 to TRBJ2-5; tentatively, D is TRBD1 or TRBD2 (6 bases each). The CDR3 contains 15 residues. Germline loops: CDR1 SEHNR, CDR2 FQNEAQ (reference sequence). Trimming pared 5 bases from V and 5 bases from J, leaving 18 bases between. The CDR3: CASSRTGGRRETQYF. The CDR3 nucleotides are TGTGCCAGCAGCCGCACTGGGGGGCGTAGGGAGACCCAGTACTTC.

The gene calls are TRBV5-8 and TRBJ1-3, with a tentative D call TRBD1 (5 bases). The CDR3 spans 15 residues. V gave up 2 bases and J gave up 2 bases, with 11 bases separating them. Germline lookup yields CDR1 SGHTS and CDR2 YDEGEE. The CDR3 is CASSLRDAAGNTIYF. In DNA form, the CDR3 reads TGTGCCAGCAGCTTAAGGGACGCGGCTGGAAACACCATATATTTT.

CDR3 residues: CASSLLRQGDTGELFF. CDR3 DNA: TGCGCCAGCAGCTTGTTGAGACAGGGGGATACCGGGGAGCTGTTTTTT. The chain carries TRBV5-1 and TRBJ2-2, with 9 bases that match TRBD1. CDR1 and CDR2 from the germline V gene are SGHRS and YFSETQ. The CDR3 is 16 amino acids. V trimming: 1 base; J trimming: 5 bases; junction bases outside the gene matches: 6.

This rearrangement joins TRBV6-5 to TRBJ2-7; tentatively, D is TRBD1 (6 bases). The V gene lost 11 bases and the J gene lost 2 bases, with 19 bases spanning the gap. Germline lookup yields CDR1 MNHEY and CDR2 SVGAGI. The CDR3 runs to 14 residues. CDR3 nucleotide sequence: TGTGCCGCCAACCGACAGGAGAGGACCTACGAGCAGTACTTC. This translates into CAANRQERTYEQYF.

This clone is medium-sized. V usage is TRBV6-5 and J usage is TRBJ1-5; no firm D call. The germline V and J ends were trimmed by 8 bases and 2 bases, with 10 bases remaining between them. From germline, CDR1 is MNHEY and CDR2 SVGAGI. The CDR3 has 13 residues. CDR3 in amino acids: CASRYDGNQPQHF. For the CDR3, the DNA is TGTGCCAGCCGGTACGACGGCAATCAGCCCCAGCATTTT.

This chain joins TRBV2 and TRBJ2-5; D is unclear. The V gene lost 0 bases and the J gene lost 5 bases, with 13 bases spanning the gap. Germline values: CDR1 SNHLY, CDR2 FYNNEI. The length of the CDR3 is 15 residues. CDR3 protein: CASSEARLETETQYF. Here the CDR3 DNA reads TGTGCCAGCAGTGAAGCAAGGCTAGAGACGGAGACCCAGTACTTC.

This clone was observed a single time. The rearrangement joins TRBV10-3 to TRBJ2-7; possible D gene TRBD2, 5 bases. The CDR3 is made up of 14 amino acids. Trimming removed 3 bases at V and 4 bases at J, with 13 bases between. Germline CDR1 ENHRY, CDR2 SYGVKD. The CDR3 coding sequence is TGTGCCATCAGTGATTCTGGGAGTGGGTACGAGCAGTACTTC. Protein product: CAISDSGSGYEQYF.

The rearrangement links TRBV5-6 to TRBJ2-5, with 8 bases aligning to TRBD2. J was trimmed by 8 bases and V by 0 bases; bases with no gene match: 6. Germline-derived CDR1 and CDR2 are SGHDT and YYEEEE. This CDR3 has 14 amino acids. CDR3: CASSLALAGTTQYF. The CDR3 region has the DNA TGTGCCAGCAGCTTGGCGTTAGCGGGAACTACCCAGTACTTC.

The sample holds one count of this clone. The chain carries TRBV6-5 and TRBJ1-4; D remains ambiguous. The CDR3 loop spans 14 amino acids. The germline gives CDR1 MNHEY, CDR2 SVGAGI. The V end was cut by 2 bases, the J end by 7 bases, with 11 bases between. CDR3 residues: CASSYMVLGEKLFF. The CDR3 DNA reads TGTGCCAGCAGTTACATGGTCTTGGGTGAAAAACTGTTTTTT.

The chain is built from TRBV11-3 and TRBJ2-3; D possibly uses TRBD1 or TRBD2 (5 bases each). The CDR3 spans 15 residues. The germline V and J ends were trimmed by 1 base and 6 bases, with 14 bases remaining between them. Germline values: CDR1 SGHNT, CDR2 YENEEA. CDR3 nucleotide sequence: TGTGCCAGCAGCTTAGGTGGGCAGGGCGGGGATACGCAGTATTTT. It specifies CASSLGGQGGDTQYF.

This CDR3 is CASSLVGQETQYF. CDR3 sequence (DNA): TGTGCCAGCAGCTTGGTAGGGCAAGAGACCCAGTACTTC. The chain links TRBV5-4 to TRBJ2-5; no reliable D call. The CDR3 extends over 13 amino acids. V lost 0 bases and J 2 bases, leaving 5 bases between the germline ends. The germline CDR1 and CDR2 sequences are SGHNT and YYREEE (reference sequence).

The rearrangement links TRBV9 to TRBJ2-1; TRBD2 might be the D (6 bases). The V and J ends lost 0 bases and 9 bases respectively, with 7 bases between them. This CDR3 spans 12 amino acids. Germline CDR1 and CDR2: SGDLS and YYNGEE. The DNA for the CDR3 is TGTGCCAGCAGCGTAGTCGGGGGTGAGCAGTTCTTC. It encodes CASSVVGGEQFF.

This rearrangement joins TRBV5-1 to TRBJ2-1; TRBD2 aligns across 12 bases. Trimming cost V 5 bases and J 9 bases; bases outside gene matches: 6. The CDR3 is made up of 14 amino acids. Germline V gene lookup returns CDR1 SGHRS and CDR2 YFSETQ. The CDR3 DNA reads as TGCGCCAGCAGTAGACTAGCGGGAGAAAGTGAGCAGTTCTTC. It specifies CASSRLAGESEQFF.

The chain employs TRBV6-5 and TRBJ1-1, with D possibly being TRBD1 (5 bases). This CDR3 has 14 amino acids. V shed 7 bases and J shed 0 bases, with 12 bases lying between them. Germline loops: CDR1 MNHEY, CDR2 SVGAGI. The DNA for the CDR3 is TGTGCCAGCACTCCGACAGAGATGAACACTGAAGCTTTCTTT. As protein: CASTPTEMNTEAFF.

The CDR3 is CASSAGTANEKLFF. Here the CDR3 DNA reads TGCGCCAGCAGTGCCGGGACAGCTAATGAAAAACTGTTTTTT. The V gene is TRBV5-1, the J gene TRBJ1-4, with 7 nucleotides matching TRBD1. Trimming at V came to 5 bases and at J to 3 bases, leaving 4 bases not matched to a gene. The germline CDR1 and CDR2 sequences are SGHRS and YFSETQ. This CDR3 is built from 14 residues.

This chain links TRBV5-1 with TRBJ2-5; no clear D gene. This CDR3 contains 15 residues. Trimming took off 4 bases at V and 7 bases at J, with 20 bases between the two ends. Germline V gene sequence: CDR1 SGHRS, CDR2 YFSETQ. For the CDR3, the DNA is TGCGCCAGCAGCAACGCAGGAAGCCAGTCGGGGACCCAGTACTTC. Amino acid sequence: CASSNAGSQSGTQYF. The full variable domain, rest sourced from reference TRBV5-1 and TRBJ2-5, is KAGVTQTPRYLIKTRGQQVTLSCSPISGHRSVSWYQQTPGQGLQFLFEYFSETQRNKGNFPGRFSGRQFSNSRSEMNVSTLELGDSALYLCASSNAGSQSGTQYFGPGTRLLVL.

This chain links TRBV4-2 with TRBJ1-2; possible D gene TRBD1, 5 bases. V lost 3 bases and J 5 bases, leaving 10 bases between the germline ends. CDR1 and CDR2 (germline): LGHNA, YNFKEQ. The CDR3 length is 13 residues. The CDR3 loop is CASSQGPRYGYTF. Written as DNA, the CDR3 is TGTGCCAGCAGCCAGGGGCCTCGGTATGGCTACACCTTC.